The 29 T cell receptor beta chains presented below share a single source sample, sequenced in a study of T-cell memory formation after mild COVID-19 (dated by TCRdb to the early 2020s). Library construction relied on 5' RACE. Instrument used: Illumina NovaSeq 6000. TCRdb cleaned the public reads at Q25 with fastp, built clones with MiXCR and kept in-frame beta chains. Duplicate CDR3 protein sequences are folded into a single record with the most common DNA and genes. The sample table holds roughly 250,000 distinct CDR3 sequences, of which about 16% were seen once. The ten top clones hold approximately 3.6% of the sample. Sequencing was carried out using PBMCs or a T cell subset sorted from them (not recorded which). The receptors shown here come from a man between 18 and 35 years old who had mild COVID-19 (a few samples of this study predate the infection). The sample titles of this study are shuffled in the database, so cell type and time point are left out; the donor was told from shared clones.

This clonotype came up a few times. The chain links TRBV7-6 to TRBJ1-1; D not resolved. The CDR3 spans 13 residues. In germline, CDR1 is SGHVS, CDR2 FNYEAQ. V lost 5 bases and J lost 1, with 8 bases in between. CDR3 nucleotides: TGTGCCAGCAGCAGCAGTGGGAACACTGAAGCTTTCTTT. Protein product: CASSSSGNTEAFF.

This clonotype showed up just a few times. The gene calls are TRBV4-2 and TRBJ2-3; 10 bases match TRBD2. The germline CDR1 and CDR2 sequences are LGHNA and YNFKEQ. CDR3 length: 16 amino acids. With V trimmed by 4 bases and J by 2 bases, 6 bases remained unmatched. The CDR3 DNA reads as TGTGCCAGCAGCCCGACTAGCGGGTCCTACACAGATACGCAGTATTTT. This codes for CASSPTSGSYTDTQYF.

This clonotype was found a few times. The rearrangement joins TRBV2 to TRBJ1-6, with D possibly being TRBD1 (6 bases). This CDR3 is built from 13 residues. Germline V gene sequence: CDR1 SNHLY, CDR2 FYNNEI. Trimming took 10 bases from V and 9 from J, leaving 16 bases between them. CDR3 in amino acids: CATQIRGGSPLHF. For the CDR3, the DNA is TGTGCCACCCAGATCAGGGGAGGTTCACCCCTCCACTTT.

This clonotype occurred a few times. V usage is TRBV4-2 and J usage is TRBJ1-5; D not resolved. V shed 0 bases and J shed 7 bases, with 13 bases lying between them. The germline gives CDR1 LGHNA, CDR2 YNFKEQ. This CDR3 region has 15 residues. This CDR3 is CASSQDRGKGQPQHF. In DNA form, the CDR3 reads TGTGCCAGCAGCCAAGATCGGGGAAAGGGCCAGCCCCAGCATTTT.

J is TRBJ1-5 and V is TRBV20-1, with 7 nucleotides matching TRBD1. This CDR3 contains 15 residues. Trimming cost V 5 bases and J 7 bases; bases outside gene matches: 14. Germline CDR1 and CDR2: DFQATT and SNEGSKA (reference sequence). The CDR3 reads CSASSRTGGYQPQHF. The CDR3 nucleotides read TGCAGTGCTTCATCCCGGACAGGAGGGTACCAGCCCCAGCATTTT.

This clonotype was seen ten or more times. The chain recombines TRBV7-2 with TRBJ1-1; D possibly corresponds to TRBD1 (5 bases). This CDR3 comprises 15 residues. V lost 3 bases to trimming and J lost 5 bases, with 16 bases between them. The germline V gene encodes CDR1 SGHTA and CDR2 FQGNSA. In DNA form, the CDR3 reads TGTGCCAGCAGCTTTCATGGGACCCCTGGAACTGAAGCTTTCTTT. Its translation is CASSFHGTPGTEAFF.

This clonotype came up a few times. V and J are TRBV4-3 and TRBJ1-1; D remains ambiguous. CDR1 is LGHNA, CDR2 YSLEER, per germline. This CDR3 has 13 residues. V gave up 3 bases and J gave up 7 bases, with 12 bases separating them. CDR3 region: CASSQEGRGEAFF. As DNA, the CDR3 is TGCGCCAGCAGCCAGGAAGGACGGGGTGAAGCTTTCTTT.

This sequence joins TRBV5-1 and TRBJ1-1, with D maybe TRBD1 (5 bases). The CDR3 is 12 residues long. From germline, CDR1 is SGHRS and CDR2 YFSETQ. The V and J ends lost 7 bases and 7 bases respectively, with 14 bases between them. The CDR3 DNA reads TGCGCCAGCCGGGGGGTTTTAGGTGAAGCTTTCTTT. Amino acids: CASRGVLGEAFF.

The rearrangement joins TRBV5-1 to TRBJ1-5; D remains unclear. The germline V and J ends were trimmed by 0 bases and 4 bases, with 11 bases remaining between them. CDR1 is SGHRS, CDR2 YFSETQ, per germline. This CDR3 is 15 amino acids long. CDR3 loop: CASSLVPGLNQPQHF. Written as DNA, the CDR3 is TGCGCCAGCAGCTTGGTTCCTGGGCTAAATCAGCCCCAGCATTTT.

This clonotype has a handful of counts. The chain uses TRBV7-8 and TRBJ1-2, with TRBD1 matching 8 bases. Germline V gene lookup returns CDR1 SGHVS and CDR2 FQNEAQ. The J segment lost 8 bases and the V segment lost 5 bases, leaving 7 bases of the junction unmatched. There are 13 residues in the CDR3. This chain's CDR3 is CASSLRGLWGYTF. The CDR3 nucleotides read TGTGCCAGCAGCCTCAGGGGGCTGTGGGGCTACACCTTC.

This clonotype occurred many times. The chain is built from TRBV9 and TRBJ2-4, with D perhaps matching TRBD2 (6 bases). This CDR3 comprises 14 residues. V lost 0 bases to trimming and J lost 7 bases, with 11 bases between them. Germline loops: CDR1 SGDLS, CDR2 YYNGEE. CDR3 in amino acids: CASSVGDGGNIQYF. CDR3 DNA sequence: TGTGCCAGCAGCGTAGGGGATGGGGGGAACATTCAGTACTTC. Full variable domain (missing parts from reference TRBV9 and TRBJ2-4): DSGVTQTPKHLITATGQRVTLRCSPRSGDLSVYWYQQSLDQGLQFLIQYYNGEERAKGNILERFSAQQFPDLHSELNLSSLELGDSALYFCASSVGDGGNIQYFGAGTRLSVL.

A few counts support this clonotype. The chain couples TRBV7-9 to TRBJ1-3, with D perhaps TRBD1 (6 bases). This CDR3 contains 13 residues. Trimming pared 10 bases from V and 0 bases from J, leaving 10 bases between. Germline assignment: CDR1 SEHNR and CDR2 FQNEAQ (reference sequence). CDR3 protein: CATKGGSGNTIYF. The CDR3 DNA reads TGTGCCACAAAGGGGGGCTCTGGAAACACCATATATTTT.

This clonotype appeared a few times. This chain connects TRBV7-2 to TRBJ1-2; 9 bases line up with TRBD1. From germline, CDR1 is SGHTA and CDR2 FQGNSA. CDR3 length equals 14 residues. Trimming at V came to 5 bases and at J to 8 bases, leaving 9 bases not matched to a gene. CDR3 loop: CASSPRQGGGGYTF. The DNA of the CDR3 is TGTGCCAGCAGCCCAAGACAGGGGGGCGGAGGCTACACCTTC.

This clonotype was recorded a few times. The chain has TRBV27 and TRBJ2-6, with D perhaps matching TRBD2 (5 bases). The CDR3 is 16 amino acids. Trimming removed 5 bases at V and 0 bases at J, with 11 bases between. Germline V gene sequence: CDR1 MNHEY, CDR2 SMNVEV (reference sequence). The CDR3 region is CASSPRTSSGANVLTF. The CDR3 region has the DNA TGTGCCAGCAGTCCCAGAACTAGCTCTGGGGCCAACGTCCTGACTTTC.

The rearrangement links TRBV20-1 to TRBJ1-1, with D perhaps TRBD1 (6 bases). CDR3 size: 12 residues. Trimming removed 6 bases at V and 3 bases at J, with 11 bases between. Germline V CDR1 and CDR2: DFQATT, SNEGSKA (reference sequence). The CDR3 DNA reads TGCAGTGCAAAGGGGGGGTACACTGAAGCTTTCTTT. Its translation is CSAKGGYTEAFF.

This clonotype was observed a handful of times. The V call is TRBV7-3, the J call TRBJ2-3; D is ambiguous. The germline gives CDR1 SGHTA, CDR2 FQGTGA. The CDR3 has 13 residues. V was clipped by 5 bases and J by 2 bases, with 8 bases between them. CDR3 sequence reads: CASSDSNTDTQYF. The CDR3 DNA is TGTGCCAGCAGCGACTCTAACACAGATACGCAGTATTTT.

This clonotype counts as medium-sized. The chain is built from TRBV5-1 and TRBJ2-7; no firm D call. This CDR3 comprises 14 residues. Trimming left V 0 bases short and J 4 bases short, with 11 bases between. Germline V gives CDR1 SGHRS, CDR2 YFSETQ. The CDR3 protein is CASSLAVGIYEQYF. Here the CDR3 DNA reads TGCGCCAGCAGCTTGGCCGTGGGGATTTACGAGCAGTACTTC.

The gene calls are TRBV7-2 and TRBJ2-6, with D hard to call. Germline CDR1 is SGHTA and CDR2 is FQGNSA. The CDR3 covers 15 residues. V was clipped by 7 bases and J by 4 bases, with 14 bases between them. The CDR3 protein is CASTPLASGANVLTF. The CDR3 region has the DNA TGTGCCAGCACCCCTTTGGCCTCCGGGGCCAACGTCCTGACTTTC.

The CDR3 protein is CASRPTDRENIQYF. The CDR3 nucleotides read TGTGCCAGCAGACCCACGGACAGGGAAAACATTCAGTACTTC. The V gene is TRBV28, the J gene TRBJ2-4, with 8 bases that match TRBD1. The V gene end was trimmed by 6 bases and the J gene end by 5 bases; junction bases not matched to a gene: 6. There are 14 residues in the CDR3. In germline, CDR1 is MDHEN, CDR2 SYDVKM.

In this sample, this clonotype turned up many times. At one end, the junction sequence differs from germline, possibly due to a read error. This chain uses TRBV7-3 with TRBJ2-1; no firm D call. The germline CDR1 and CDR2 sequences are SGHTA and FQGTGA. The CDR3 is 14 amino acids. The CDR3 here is CASSLGNSNNEQFF. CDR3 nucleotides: TGTGCCAGCAGCTTAGGGAACTCCAACAATGAGCAGTTCTTC.

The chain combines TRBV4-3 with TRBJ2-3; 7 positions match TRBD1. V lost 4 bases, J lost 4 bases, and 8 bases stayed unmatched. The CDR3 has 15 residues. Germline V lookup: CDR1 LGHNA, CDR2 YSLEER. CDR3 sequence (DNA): TGCGCCAGCAGCCTACAGGGGAATACAGCAGATACGCAGTATTTT. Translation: CASSLQGNTADTQYF.

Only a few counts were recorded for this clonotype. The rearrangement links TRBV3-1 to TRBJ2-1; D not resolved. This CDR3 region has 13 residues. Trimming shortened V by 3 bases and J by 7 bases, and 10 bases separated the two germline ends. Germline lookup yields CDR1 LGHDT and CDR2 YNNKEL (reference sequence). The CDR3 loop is CASSQDPENEQFF. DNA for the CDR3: TGTGCCAGCAGCCAGGATCCAGAAAATGAGCAGTTCTTC.

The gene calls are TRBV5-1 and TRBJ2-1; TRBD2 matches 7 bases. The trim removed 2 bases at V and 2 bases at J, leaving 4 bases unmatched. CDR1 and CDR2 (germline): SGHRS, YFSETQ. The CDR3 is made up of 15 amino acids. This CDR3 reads CASSLAGPPYNEQFF. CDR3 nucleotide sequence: TGCGCCAGCAGCTTAGCGGGGCCCCCCTACAATGAGCAGTTCTTC.

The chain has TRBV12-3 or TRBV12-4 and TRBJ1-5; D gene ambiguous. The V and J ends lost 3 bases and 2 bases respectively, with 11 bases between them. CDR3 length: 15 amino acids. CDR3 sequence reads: CASSFSITGNQPQHF. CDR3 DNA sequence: TGTGCCAGCAGTTTTTCTATTACGGGCAATCAGCCCCAGCATTTT.

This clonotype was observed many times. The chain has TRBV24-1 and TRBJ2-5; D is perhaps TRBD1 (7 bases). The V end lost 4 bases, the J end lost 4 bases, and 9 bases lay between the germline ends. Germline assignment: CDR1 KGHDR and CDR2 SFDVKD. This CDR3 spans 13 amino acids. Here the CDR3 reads CATSEQGGETQYF. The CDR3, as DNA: TGTGCCACCAGTGAGCAGGGGGGAGAGACCCAGTACTTC.

CDR3 sequence reads: CSVTTGGGQPQHF. DNA of the CDR3: TGCAGCGTCACGACAGGGGGCGGTCAGCCCCAGCATTTT. This rearrangement joins TRBV29-1 to TRBJ1-5, with 10 bases fitting TRBD1. Trimming took 6 bases from V and 6 from J; bases not matched to a gene: 5. There are 13 residues in the CDR3. Per germline, CDR1 SQVTM and CDR2 ANQGSEA.

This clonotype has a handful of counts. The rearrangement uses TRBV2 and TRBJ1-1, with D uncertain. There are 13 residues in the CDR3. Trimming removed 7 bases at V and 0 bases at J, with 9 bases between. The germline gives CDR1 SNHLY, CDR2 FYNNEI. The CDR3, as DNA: TGTGCCAGCAAGGTGGACGTGAACACTGAAGCTTTCTTT. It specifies CASKVDVNTEAFF.

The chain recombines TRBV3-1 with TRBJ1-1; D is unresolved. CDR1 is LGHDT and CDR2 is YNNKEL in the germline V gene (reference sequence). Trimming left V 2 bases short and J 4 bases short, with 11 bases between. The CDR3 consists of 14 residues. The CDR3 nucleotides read TGTGCCAGCAGCCAACAACTGGGAGGCACTGAAGCTTTCTTT. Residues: CASSQQLGGTEAFF. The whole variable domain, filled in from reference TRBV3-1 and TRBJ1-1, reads DTAVSQTPKYLVTQMGNDKSIKCEQNLGHDTMYWYKQDSKKFLKIMFSYNNKELIINETVPNRFSPKSPDKAHLNLHINSLELGDSAVYFCASSQQLGGTEAFFGQGTRLTVV.

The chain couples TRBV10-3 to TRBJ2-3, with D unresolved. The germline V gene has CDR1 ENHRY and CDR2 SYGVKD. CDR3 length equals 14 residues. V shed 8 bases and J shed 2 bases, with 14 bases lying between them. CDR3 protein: CAIGRQVNTDTQYF. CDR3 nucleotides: TGTGCCATCGGCCGGCAGGTAAACACAGATACGCAGTATTTT.